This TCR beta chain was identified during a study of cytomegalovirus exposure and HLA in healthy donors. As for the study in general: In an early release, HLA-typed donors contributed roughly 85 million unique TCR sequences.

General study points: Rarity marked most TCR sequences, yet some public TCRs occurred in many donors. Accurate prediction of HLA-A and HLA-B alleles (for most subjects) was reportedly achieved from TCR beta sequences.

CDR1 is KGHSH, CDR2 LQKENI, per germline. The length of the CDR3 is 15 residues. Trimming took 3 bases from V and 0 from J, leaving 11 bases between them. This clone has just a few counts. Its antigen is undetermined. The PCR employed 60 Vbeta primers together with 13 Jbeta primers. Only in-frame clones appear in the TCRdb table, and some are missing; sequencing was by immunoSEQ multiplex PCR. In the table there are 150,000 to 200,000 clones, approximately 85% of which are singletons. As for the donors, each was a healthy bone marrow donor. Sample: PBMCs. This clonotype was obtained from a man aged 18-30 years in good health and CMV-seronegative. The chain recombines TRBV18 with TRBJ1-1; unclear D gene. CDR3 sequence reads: CASSPGLLMNTEAFF. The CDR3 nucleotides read TGTGCCAGCTCACCCGGACTGCTGATGAACACTGAAGCTTTCTTT.